The rows below give T cell receptor beta chains drawn from one sample of a study of identical twins. TCRdb re-called the 5' RACE reads through MiXCR, storing one row per CDR3 protein. The sample has roughly 570,000 distinct CDR3 sequences, over 8.5% seen once; the top ten hold roughly 3%. These data were also reused for a study on yellow fever vaccine responses in identical twins.

Material: PBMCs. All receptors come from a woman aged 18-30 years in good health. The CDR3 runs from the conserved cysteine through the conserved F or W. Only part of the rows carry a size: once, few, many, or a class if the clone is expanded.

abundance,j_gene,v_gene,CDR3aa
.,TRBJ2-1,TRBV29-1,CSVLGGGTSFYNEQFF
.,TRBJ2-3,TRBV21-1,CASSKGGKKGRDTQYF
many,TRBJ1-1,TRBV7-9,CASSPPGEAFF
many,TRBJ1-6,TRBV12-3/TRBV12-4,CASSLAQGYNSPLHF
few,TRBJ2-7,TRBV27,CASSLSRLRDASYEQYF
.,TRBJ2-1,TRBV4-2,CASSQLAYNEQFF
.,TRBJ2-2,TRBV29-1,CSVDPQDTGELFF
many,TRBJ1-6,TRBV5-1,CASSLDGTPQSSPLHF
few,TRBJ1-1,TRBV6-1,CASSESRTGGTEAFF
few,TRBJ2-5,TRBV4-1,CASSQGATSSLETQYF
many,TRBJ1-5,TRBV7-8,CASSPGVANSNQPQHF
.,TRBJ2-2,TRBV5-1,CASSLNTGLTGEPFF
few,TRBJ2-2,TRBV15,CATSRDDVRANTGELFF
.,TRBJ2-1,TRBV10-3,CAISETTAWVSYNEQFF
few,TRBJ1-1,TRBV11-2,CASINSNTEAFF
once,TRBJ2-7,TRBV9,CASSVDDQEPYEQYF
many,TRBJ1-1,TRBV12-3/TRBV12-4,CASRSRYTEAFF
few,TRBJ2-7,TRBV5-1,CASSASNYEQYF
.,TRBJ1-1,TRBV6-2/TRBV6-3,CASSSVAGGTEAFF
.,TRBJ2-5,TRBV9,CASSVGTDTETQYF
.,TRBJ1-5,TRBV6-1,CASNRQGLNQPQHF
many,TRBJ1-4,TRBV7-9,CASSLVANEKLFF
.,TRBJ1-4,TRBV11-2,CASSLDRGVANEKLFF
.,TRBJ2-1,TRBV12-3/TRBV12-4,CASSSRDRANNEQFF
many,TRBJ2-2,TRBV5-1,CASSLTRLTGELFF
.,TRBJ1-1,TRBV5-1,CASRSRGQDTEAFF
.,TRBJ2-1,TRBV5-1,CASSLGRGANHEQFF
many,TRBJ2-1,TRBV12-3/TRBV12-4,CASSLSREGLGEQFF
few,TRBJ2-3,TRBV5-1,CASSPWTSGPDTQYF
.,TRBJ1-4,TRBV2,CASKGQGNEKLFF
.,TRBJ2-3,TRBV28,CASTGTSLRQGTDTQYF
many,TRBJ2-1,TRBV27,CASSSILSYNEQFF
few,TRBJ2-6,TRBV20-1,CSARASKRSGANVLTF
many,TRBJ1-2,TRBV9,CASSVGGVGYTF
few,TRBJ2-3,TRBV9,CASSGLITDTQYF
many,TRBJ2-7,TRBV4-2,CASSQVGGGSGSYEQYF
.,TRBJ2-7,TRBV30,CAFRDNPYEQYF
.,TRBJ2-7,TRBV6-2/TRBV6-3,CASSYRTSGDYEQYF
many,TRBJ2-3,TRBV6-1,CASSWGLAGGNTDTQYF
few,TRBJ2-1,TRBV29-1,CSTDTTDYNEQFF
few,TRBJ1-5,TRBV20-1,CSATGQVAWQPQHF
many,TRBJ2-2,TRBV5-1,CASSLPITGELFF
.,TRBJ2-3,TRBV7-9,CASSLGRGTADTQYF
few,TRBJ2-1,TRBV6-1,CASSEDDTDSEQFF
.,TRBJ2-1,TRBV7-2,CASSLSELRSGEQFF
few,TRBJ2-5,TRBV7-2,CASSLARTIQGTQYF
.,TRBJ2-3,TRBV2,CASSEGGAGTSGDTQYF
.,TRBJ2-3,TRBV20-1,CSANEAQLGTDTQYF